Listed below are T cell receptor beta chains from one sample, sequenced in a study of blood T cell repertoires in COVID-19. The method was immunoSEQ multiplex PCR; TCRdb's version includes in-frame clones alone and lacks a portion of them. The repertoire holds hundreds of thousands of clones, with roughly 88% as singletons. The sequenced sample was PBMCs or T cells enriched from blood (not recorded which). All receptors come from a woman aged 45-65 years who had recovered from COVID-19. Each CDR3 is given without its conserved first and last residue. The order of the fields is CDR3 length, V gene, J gene, CDR3 protein.

>11|TRBV28|TRBJ2-1
ASSLQTGNEQF
>16|TRBV28|TRBJ1-4
ASSRRDRGFRVSEKLF
>11|TRBV19|TRBJ2-2
ASSIGAAGELF
>12|TRBV19|TRBJ1-2
ASSAGPPVYGYT
>13|TRBV5-4|TRBJ1-1
ASSPAQGASTEAF
>14|TRBV27|TRBJ1-1
ASSFKGRARNTEAF
>13|TRBV7-4|TRBJ2-3
ASRLRVLVADTQY
>12|TRBV13|TRBJ1-3
ASSFRGIGNTIY
>15|TRBV6-4|TRBJ1-6
ASSEKERSSYNSPLH
>12|TRBV7-2|TRBJ1-4
ASSETGVVEKLF
>12|TRBV4-3|TRBJ1-1
ASSQFQMNTEAF
>12|TRBV6-5|TRBJ2-1
ASGSGGTYNEQF
>10|TRBV5-4|TRBJ2-1
ASSWRSGEQF
>11|TRBV25-1|TRBJ1-2
ASGRADDYGYT
>14|TRBV4-3|TRBJ2-7
ASSQVTGTGGGEQY
>13|TRBV9|TRBJ2-1
ASSVDPGGFYEQF
>16|TRBV7-4|TRBJ2-1
ASSLGLAGVSVDNEQF
>11|TRBV7-9|TRBJ1-1
ASSPRGGPEAF
>11|TRBV28|TRBJ1-1
ASSLEYRVEAF
>13|TRBV15|TRBJ1-2
ATSRGTGDRYGYT
>11|TRBV12-3/TRBV12-4|TRBJ1-1
ASSFLRETEAF
>12|TRBV7-7|TRBJ2-1
ASSPDFAYNEQF
>17|TRBV27|TRBJ1-4
ASSPGTGSLPVWAEKLF
>11|TRBV30|TRBJ1-1
AWSPWEGSEAF
>13|TRBV11-2|TRBJ1-6
ASSLGGVRNSPLH
>12|TRBV15|TRBJ1-3
ATSRGPEGNTIY
>12|TRBV9|TRBJ1-2
ASSGDTGLWGYT